This T cell receptor (beta chain) was obtained from a study of response to subunit inactivated influenza vaccine. Regarding the study as a whole: The authors suggested that few new T cells are recruited per seasonal influenza vaccination.

A single record per CDR3 protein comes from TCRdb applying MiXCR to the RT-PCR reads. The data contain 750,000 to 850,000 distinct CDR3 sequences, approximately 18% of them singletons. In this sample, this clonotype turned up a few times. The antigen remains unidentified. The CDR3 is 18 residues long. CDR1 is DFQATT and CDR2 is SNEGSKA in the germline V gene (reference sequence). The sequenced sample was PBMCs from blood, obtained 5 days after vaccination. The chain employs TRBV20-1 and TRBJ2-1; tentative D call: TRBD2 (5 bases). The clonotype originates from a man over 45 who received an inactivated influenza vaccine. In DNA form, the CDR3 reads TGCAGCGCAACTTGGGTGGCAGTCTCGGCGGGTAACTACAATGAGCAGTTCTTC. Protein: CSATWVAVSAGNYNEQFF.